This T cell receptor beta chain is drawn from a study of T-cell reconstitution after alpha-beta-depleted transplantation in children. Broader study findings: Diversity and T-cell counts at one year after transplant derived mostly from new T cells. Expanded clones from the graft, numbering several hundred, reportedly supplied alpha-beta T cells about two months after transplant.

This clonotype was picked up many times. Its specificity is unknown. Preparation of the TCRbeta library used unique molecular identifiers. Each CDR3 protein gets one entry after TCRdb re-called the PCR reads with MiXCR. There are under 750,000 distinct CDR3 sequences in the sample; roughly 24% occur only once, and around 14% lies in the top ten. Sample: PBMCs, mostly from graft donor cells, taken 360 days after TCRalphabeta/CD19-depleted stem cell transplant. The source of this sequence is a boy under two years old who had a stem cell transplant for acute myeloid leukemia, so the T cells may come from the graft donor.

The CDR3 sequence is CASSQDPGSEQFF. The CDR3 DNA follows: TGCGCCAGCAGCCAAGATCCGGGGTCTGAGCAGTTCTTC. The chain recombines TRBV4-3 with TRBJ2-1; TRBD2 might be the D (5 bases). V gave up 0 bases and J gave up 9 bases, with 9 bases separating them. Germline CDR1 is LGHNA and CDR2 is YSLEER. The CDR3 is made up of 13 amino acids.